This entry concerns a single T cell receptor (beta chain). This record belongs to a study of blood T cell repertoires in COVID-19. Whole-study context: Specimens from acute and convalescent COVID-19 originated in the United States, Italy and Spain. Nucleic acid was either cDNA or gDNA, and it came from T cells, B-cell-depleted T cells, or PBMCs.

In the study's own analysis: Estimation of nucleated cell counts relied on the amplification of reference gene primers. This table comes from immunoSEQ multiplex PCR, and its TCRdb copy is limited to in-frame clones, with some not included. That table furnishes V, J and clone size, whereas the DNA furnished D and trimming. The repertoire holds tens of thousands of clones, with roughly 79% as singletons. The specimen sequenced was peripheral blood. The TCR was taken from a human donor in a cohort sampled during active COVID-19.

CDR3 amino acids: CASRQAGSYNEQFF. The CDR3 nucleotides are TGTGCCAGTAGGCAAGCGGGCTCCTACAATGAGCAGTTCTTC. The rearrangement links TRBV19 to TRBJ2-1, with D tentatively TRBD2 (6 bases). The V gene lost 6 bases and the J gene lost 0 bases, with 9 bases spanning the gap. The germline gives CDR1 LNHDA, CDR2 SQIVND (reference sequence). The CDR3 is 14 residues long.